This T cell receptor (beta chain) was identified in a study of immune evolution from preneoplasia to lung adenocarcinoma. Turning to this clone: The antigen is unknown.

This table comes from immunoSEQ multiplex PCR, and its TCRdb copy is limited to in-frame clones, with some not included. The sample contains 35,000 to 40,000 clones, 74% of which appear only once. Patients had resection in Japan or China between about 2014 and 2018. H&E slides confirmed each diagnosis, reviewed by two pathologists independently. Macro-dissection enriched premalignant or tumor cells before nucleic acid extraction. The CDR3 is 14 amino acids. CDR1 and CDR2 (germline): MGHRA, YSYEKL. V was pared by 5 bases and J by 10 bases, with 9 bases of the junction left unmatched. Whole-study findings and limits: Later-stage lesions seemingly showed higher T cell density and diversity than normal lung.

Source material: FFPE invasive lung adenocarcinoma tissue. This clonotype was obtained from a person between 55 and 70 years old with lung adenocarcinoma. V usage is TRBV4-1 and J usage is TRBJ1-4; 8 nucleotides align to TRBD1. Here the CDR3 DNA reads TGCGCCAGCAGCACGGGACAGGCCTCTGCAAAACTGTTTTTT. It is translated as CASSTGQASAKLFF.